A selection of T cell receptor beta chains follows, all from one sample in a study of immune cell composition in non-small cell lung cancer. Produced via immunoSEQ multiplex PCR; TCRdb's table is partial and in-frame only. The sample includes roughly 14,000 clones, roughly 69% seen only once; the top ten take about 7.5%. Sequenced: lung tumor tissue. These receptors were obtained from a human donor with non-small cell lung cancer. Both conserved end residues are part of each CDR3. D genes are given only for firm matches. Only part of the rows carry a size: once, few, many, or a class if the clone is expanded.

>.|TRBV28|.|TRBJ1-3
CASTPSSGNTIYF
TGTGCCAGCACTCCGAGCTCTGGAAACACCATATATTTT
>.|TRBV7-3|TRBD2|TRBJ2-2
CASSSRVGGAAGELFF
TGTGCCAGCAGCTCTAGGGTCGGGGGGGCCGCCGGGGAGCTGTTTTTT
>few|TRBV29-1|TRBD2|TRBJ2-5
CSVQEGGGAETQYF
TGCAGCGTTCAGGAGGGCGGGGGGGCGGAGACCCAGTACTTC
>.|TRBV9|.|TRBJ1-6
CASSRGSYNSPLHF
TGTGCCAGCAGCCGGGGCTCCTATAATTCACCCCTCCACTTT
>.|TRBV19|TRBD2|TRBJ2-1
CASTGLAGYNEQFF
TGTGCCAGTACTGGACTAGCGGGGTACAATGAGCAGTTCTTC
>few|TRBV15|.|TRBJ2-7
CATSSYEQYF
TGTGCCACCAGCTCATACGAGCAGTACTTC
>.|TRBV15|.|TRBJ1-5
CATSRQEDQPQHF
TGTGCCACCAGCAGACAGGAGGATCAGCCCCAGCATTTT
>.|TRBV4-1|TRBD2|TRBJ2-5
CASSSSGPGLAGAGASETQYF
TGCGCCAGCAGCTCGAGCGGCCCGGGACTAGCGGGGGCGGGGGCTTCAGAGACCCAGTACTTC
>once|TRBV19|TRBD1|TRBJ1-2
CASSNSGTGTNYGYTF
TGTGCCAGTAGTAACTCCGGGACAGGGACTAACTATGGCTACACCTTC
>medium-sized|TRBV18|.|TRBJ1-2
CASSLQASNYGYTF
TGTGCCAGCTCACTACAGGCTTCTAACTATGGCTACACCTTC
>.|TRBV9|TRBD2|TRBJ2-3
CASSGLAGTADTQYF
TGTGCCAGCAGCGGACTAGCGGGGACCGCAGATACGCAGTATTTT
>few|TRBV7-2|.|TRBJ2-7
CASSSPGAYEQYF
TGTGCCAGCAGCTCCCCGGGGGCCTACGAGCAGTACTTC
>.|TRBV11-3|TRBD1|TRBJ1-2
CASSFGQGHGYTF
TGTGCCAGCAGCTTTGGACAGGGACATGGCTACACCTTC
>.|TRBV6-6|TRBD2|TRBJ2-2
CASAATSGDTGELFF
TGTGCCAGCGCCGCGACTAGCGGGGACACCGGGGAGCTGTTTTTT
>.|TRBV4-3|TRBD1|TRBJ2-6
CASSPRTGATGANVLTF
TGCGCCAGCAGCCCAAGGACAGGGGCCACTGGGGCCAACGTCCTGACTTTC